The clone carrying this TCR beta chain occurred a few times. These data are taken from a study of cytomegalovirus exposure and HLA in healthy donors. Generated by immunoSEQ multiplex PCR, the TCRdb table keeps only in-frame clones and is missing some. The sample contains more than 95,000 clones, 88% of which appear only once. Germline values: CDR1 SGHDT, CDR2 YYEEEE. V was clipped by 0 bases and J by 4 bases; unmatched bases: 2. This CDR3 region has 14 residues. What was sequenced was PBMCs. The clonotype originates from a man aged 18 to 30 in good health and CMV-seropositive. The chain uses TRBV5-6 and TRBJ2-3, with 7 nucleotides matching TRBD1. CDR3 sequence (DNA): TGTGCCAGCAGCTTGGTCCAGGGGGCAGATACGCAGTATTTT. Protein sequence: CASSLVQGADTQYF.